One and the same sample provided the 18 T cell receptor beta chains below, sequenced in a study of T cell responses to AZD1222 COVID-19 vaccine. Only in-frame clones appear in the TCRdb table, and some are missing; sequencing was by immunoSEQ multiplex PCR. The sample has roughly 56,000 clones, 80% to 90% seen once. The sequencing here drew on peripheral blood, taken on day 0 of AZD1222 vaccination. These receptors all stem from an adult in good health.

The chain links TRBV4-1 to TRBJ2-7; possibly TRBD1 for D (5 bases). This CDR3 has 14 amino acids. V gave up 1 base and J gave up 3 bases, with 10 bases separating them. Germline CDR1 reads MGHRA; CDR2 reads YSYEKL. CDR3 nucleotides: TGCGCCAGCAGCCAAGTTGAGACAGACTACGAGCAGTACTTC. As protein: CASSQVETDYEQYF.

The rearrangement joins TRBV3-1 (or the pseudogene TRBV3-2) to TRBJ1-5, with D unclear. The germline CDR1 and CDR2 sequences are LGHDT and YNNKEL (reference sequence). V was shortened by 0 bases and J by 10 bases, with 10 bases between the two germline ends. CDR3 length equals 13 residues. CDR3 residues: CASSQEVAIPQHF. CDR3 DNA: TGTGCCAGCAGCCAAGAAGTGGCAATCCCCCAGCATTTT.

The chain links TRBV2 to TRBJ2-1; 8 nucleotides line up with TRBD2. The CDR3 consists of 15 residues. Per the germline V gene, CDR1 is SNHLY and CDR2 is FYNNEI. V gave up 3 bases and J gave up 2 bases; unmatched junction bases: 3. In DNA, the CDR3 is TGTGCCAGCAGTGAGGGTAGCGGGGCCTACAATGAGCAGTTCTTC. Encoded protein: CASSEGSGAYNEQFF.

V and J are TRBV20-1 and TRBJ2-5, with D perhaps being TRBD1 or TRBD2 (5 bases each). The CDR3 sequence is 12 residues long. Between the trimmed V and J ends, which lost 3 bases and 5 bases, there was a span of 10 bases. Germline V CDR1 and CDR2: DFQATT, SNEGSKA (reference sequence). The CDR3 region is CSASLGEETQYF. In nucleotides, the CDR3 is TGCAGTGCTAGTTTAGGGGAGGAGACCCAGTACTTC.

In its sample, this clone was seen a few times. This chain connects TRBV27 to TRBJ1-2; 8 positions agree with TRBD1. V was clipped by 6 bases and J by 6 bases; unmatched bases: 15. In germline, CDR1 is MNHEY, CDR2 SMNVEV (reference sequence). The CDR3 extends over 16 amino acids. The CDR3, as DNA: TGTGCCAGCAGAATACGACAGGGGAGGGGTACCGATGGCTACACCTTC. It specifies CASRIRQGRGTDGYTF.

The chain employs TRBV4-1 and TRBJ2-7; weak D call: TRBD1 (5 bases). V lost 4 bases and J 0 bases, leaving 16 bases between the germline ends. Germline CDR1 reads MGHRA; CDR2 reads YSYEKL. The CDR3 covers 16 residues. DNA of the CDR3: TGCGCCAGCAGCCGAGGAGACAGACAAAACTCCTACGAGCAGTACTTC. Residues: CASSRGDRQNSYEQYF.

The chain has TRBV29-1 and TRBJ1-4; possible D gene TRBD1, 5 bases. The CDR3 length is 12 residues. CDR1 is SQVTM, CDR2 ANQGSEA, per germline. V lost 5 bases and J 3 bases, leaving 7 bases between the germline ends. In DNA, the CDR3 is TGCAGCGTTCCGGGGCCTAATGAAAAACTGTTTTTT. Residues: CSVPGPNEKLFF.

The rearrangement links TRBV27 to TRBJ1-6, with unresolved D. V dropped 4 bases and J dropped 6 bases, with 10 bases sitting between them. CDR3 size: 14 residues. Germline V lookup: CDR1 MNHEY, CDR2 SMNVEV (reference sequence). For the CDR3, the DNA is TGTGCCAGCAGTTCTGCCGGCCCTAATTCACCCCTCCACTTT. Translating it yields CASSSAGPNSPLHF.

CDR3: CASSQYATANTEAFF. CDR3 in DNA: TGTGCCAGCAGTCAGTACGCGACAGCGAACACTGAAGCTTTCTTT. The chain recombines TRBV2 with TRBJ1-1, with D possibly matching TRBD1 (5 bases). The germline gives CDR1 SNHLY, CDR2 FYNNEI. Deletions cut 5 bases from V and 1 base from J, with 14 bases between. The CDR3 has 15 amino acids.

V usage is TRBV6-2 or TRBV6-3 and J usage is TRBJ2-7; 8 bases agree with TRBD1. CDR1 MNHEY and CDR2 SVGEGT come from the germline V gene. V was clipped by 2 bases and J by 4 bases; unmatched bases: 7. This CDR3 has 15 residues. DNA of the CDR3: TGTGCCAGCAGTTACCGCTCAGGGGGCTATTACGAGCAGTACTTC. Protein: CASSYRSGGYYEQYF.

The chain uses TRBV19 and TRBJ1-2; no clear D. Germline CDR1 and CDR2: LNHDA and SQIVND (reference sequence). The CDR3 contains 15 residues. V lost 5 bases and J lost 2, with 15 bases in between. In DNA, the CDR3 is TGTGCCAGTAGTCCCGGCCTCGACTTCAACTATGGCTACACCTTC. The encoded protein is CASSPGLDFNYGYTF.

This clone has only one observation. Here the CDR3 reads CASSFPDLGALNTEAFF. CDR3 DNA sequence: TGTGCCAGCAGCTTCCCAGACCTGGGGGCCCTGAACACTGAAGCTTTCTTT. This chain joins TRBV11-2 and TRBJ1-1; D might be TRBD1 (6 bases). Trimming pared 3 bases from V and 0 bases from J, leaving 17 bases between. The CDR3 spans 17 residues. CDR1 SGHAT and CDR2 FQNNGV come from the germline V gene. Full variable domain (outside the CDR3, taken from reference TRBV11-2 and TRBJ1-1): EAGVAQSPRYKIIEKRQSVAFWCNPISGHATLYWYQQILGQGPKLLIQFQNNGVVDDSQLPKDRFSAERLKGVDSTLKIQPAKLEDSAVYLCASSFPDLGALNTEAFFGQGTRLTVV.

The V call is TRBV3-1 (or the pseudogene TRBV3-2), the J call TRBJ2-1; D may correspond to TRBD1 or TRBD2 (7 bases each). With 2 bases removed from V and 6 bases from J, the gap between germline ends came to 17 bases. This CDR3 region has 16 residues. From germline, CDR1 is LGHDT and CDR2 YNNKEL (reference sequence). For the CDR3, the DNA is TGTGCCAGCAGCCAACCGAGGGGGGGACAGATCAATGAGCAGTTCTTC. It is translated as CASSQPRGGQINEQFF.

This sequence joins TRBV6-6 and TRBJ1-3; D ambiguous. The germline V gene has CDR1 MNHNY and CDR2 SVGAGI (reference sequence). Trimming cost V 2 bases and J 0 bases, with 11 bases left between them. The CDR3 consists of 16 residues. The CDR3 bases are TGTGCCAGCAGTTACAGTCAGGCGAGCTCTGGAAACACCATATATTTT. Protein: CASSYSQASSGNTIYF.

About this clone: Compared with germline, one end of the junction differs, possibly owing to a read error. The chain employs TRBV7-9 and TRBJ2-7, with 8 bases identical to TRBD2. The CDR3 loop spans 13 amino acids. Germline CDR1 SEHNR, CDR2 FQNEAQ (reference sequence). The CDR3 DNA sequence: TGTGCCAGCAGCCCCGCGGGTGGGCTAGCGGGCAATTTC. Translated, it gives CASSPAGGLAGNF.

This rearrangement joins TRBV5-1 to TRBJ1-1, with 7 bases fitting TRBD1. The CDR3 spans 21 residues. V was clipped by 0 bases and J by 0 bases; unmatched bases: 20. CDR1 and CDR2 (germline): SGHRS, YFSETQ. Here the CDR3 DNA reads TGCGCCAGCAGCTTGGATGGTTCGATAGGGGGCTTTCACGTTGTGAACACTGAAGCTTTCTTT. It is translated as CASSLDGSIGGFHVVNTEAFF.

V usage is TRBV7-6 and J usage is TRBJ2-3, with 8 bases identical to TRBD2. Germline lookup yields CDR1 SGHVS and CDR2 FNYEAQ. Trimming removed 6 bases from V and 5 bases from J; junction bases left unmatched: 10. The CDR3 length is 15 residues. In DNA, the CDR3 is TGTGCCAGCAGGTCAAATAGCGGGGAGGGAGATACGCAGTATTTT. Translation gives CASRSNSGEGDTQYF.

V usage is TRBV6-2 or TRBV6-3 and J usage is TRBJ2-1; D is uncertain. Trimming left V 6 bases short and J 8 bases short, with 11 bases between. The CDR3 contains 12 residues. Germline loops: CDR1 MNHEY, CDR2 SVGEGT. The CDR3 nucleotides are TGTGCCAGCAGCCCCGTCGGAGATGAGCAGTTCTTC. Translating it yields CASSPVGDEQFF.